The 17 T cell receptor beta chains given below trace back to one sample, sequenced in a study of T-cell reconstitution after alpha-beta-depleted transplantation in children. For TCRbeta, the library was prepared with unique molecular identifiers. TCRdb reprocessed the PCR reads via MiXCR and lists one record per CDR3 protein. Here the sample spans about 500,000 distinct CDR3 sequences, about 33% being singletons. This specimen was PBMCs from the stem cell graft donor, taken from the stem cell graft. The receptors originated from a human donor who donated a stem cell graft to a child with aplastic anemia.

The V and J genes are TRBV20-1 and TRBJ2-7; 9 nucleotides align to TRBD1. Germline loops: CDR1 DFQATT, CDR2 SNEGSKA (reference sequence). After removal of 2 bases from V and 0 bases from J, the junction contained 2 bases not matched to a gene. The CDR3 sequence is 14 residues long. CDR3 residues: CSARRDRDSYEQYF. CDR3 DNA: TGCAGTGCTAGACGGGACAGGGACTCCTACGAGCAGTACTTC.

This clonotype has only a few counts. CDR3 DNA: TGCAGCGTTGAGGCGAACACTGAAGCTTTCTTT. Its protein is CSVEANTEAFF. This sequence joins TRBV29-1 and TRBJ1-1; no reliable D call. The CDR3 covers 11 residues. The V end lost 3 bases, the J end lost 1 base, and 3 bases lay between the germline ends. Germline CDR1 reads SQVTM; CDR2 reads ANQGSEA.

This clonotype was found many times. The chain employs TRBV29-1 and TRBJ2-1; TRBD1 aligns across 7 bases. The germline V gene has CDR1 SQVTM and CDR2 ANQGSEA. V dropped 1 base and J dropped 8; count of bases not matched to a gene: 2. The CDR3 length is 12 residues. CDR3 sequence: CSVEGDSYEQFF. The CDR3 coding sequence is TGCAGCGTTGAAGGGGACAGTTATGAGCAGTTCTTC.

This clonotype was recorded a few times. The chain combines TRBV2 with TRBJ1-6; D is possibly TRBD1 (6 bases). This CDR3 has 11 residues. V gave up 2 bases and J gave up 18 bases, with 11 bases separating them. Germline V lookup: CDR1 SNHLY, CDR2 FYNNEI. CDR3 in DNA: TGTGCCAGCAGTGAAAGGGGGGTCCCCCACTTT. Encoded protein: CASSERGVPHF. Supplemented by reference TRBV2 and TRBJ1-6, the full variable domain reads EPEVTQTPSHQVTQMGQEVILRCVPISNHLYFYWYRQILGQKVEFLVSFYNNEISEKSEIFDDQFSVERPDGSNFTLKIRSTKLEDSAMYFCASSERGVPHFGNGTRLTVT.

The CDR3 reads CASSLEREDIQYF. DNA for the CDR3: TGTGCCAGCAGCTTGGAAAGGGAAGACATTCAGTACTTC. The rearrangement links TRBV5-4 to TRBJ2-4, with D unresolved. The CDR3 length is 13 residues. Per the germline V gene, CDR1 is SGHNT and CDR2 is YYREEE (reference sequence). V lost 0 bases and J lost 8, with 9 bases in between.

This clonotype has more than one count but fewer than ten. The chain links TRBV20-1 to TRBJ2-3, with 10 bases that match TRBD2. The V gene's germline CDR1 is DFQATT and CDR2 SNEGSKA (reference sequence). V lost 6 bases and J lost 4; bases outside the gene matches: 7. This CDR3 spans 14 amino acids. This chain's CDR3 is CSALLAGASDTQYF. CDR3 nucleotide sequence: TGCAGTGCCCTTCTAGCGGGAGCCTCAGATACGCAGTATTTT.

The chain joins TRBV7-8 to TRBJ1-4, with no clear D. Germline V CDR1 and CDR2: SGHVS, FQNEAQ. CDR3 length equals 15 residues. With 1 base removed from V and 3 bases from J, the gap between germline ends came to 9 bases. Here the CDR3 DNA reads TGTGCCAGCAGCTTAGTTACTGGGTCTAATGAAAAACTGTTTTTT. It yields the protein CASSLVTGSNEKLFF. The full variable domain, with the rest looked up from reference TRBV7-8 and TRBJ1-4, is GAGVSQSPRYKVAKRGQDVALRCDPISGHVSLFWYQQALGQGPEFLTYFQNEAQLDKSGLPSDRFFAERPEGSVSTLKIQRTQQEDSAVYLCASSLVTGSNEKLFFGSGTQLSVL.

The J gene is TRBJ1-2, the V gene TRBV10-3, with a possible D match to TRBD1 (5 bases). The CDR3 is 16 residues long. Trimming took off 2 bases at V and 2 bases at J, with 15 bases between the two ends. The germline gives CDR1 ENHRY, CDR2 SYGVKD. CDR3 nucleotides: TGTGCCATCAGTGAGGAACCGGGACGGACGAACTATGGCTACACCTTC. Protein product: CAISEEPGRTNYGYTF.

This chain connects TRBV7-2 to TRBJ2-3; 10 bases fit TRBD2. CDR3 size: 17 residues. CDR1 is SGHTA, CDR2 FQGNSA, per germline. J lost 3 bases, V lost 2 bases, and 8 bases had no gene match. CDR3 sequence reads: CASSLPLPAGGTDTQYF. In nucleotides, the CDR3 is TGTGCCAGCAGCTTACCCCTCCCAGCGGGAGGGACAGATACGCAGTATTTT.

V is TRBV30 and J is TRBJ2-1; 7 bases are shared with TRBD2. Germline V CDR1 and CDR2: GTSNPN, SVGIG (reference sequence). V shed 4 bases and J 0 bases; nucleotides not matched to a gene: 3. This CDR3 comprises 14 residues. This chain's CDR3 is CAWNGRASYNEQFF. Written as DNA, the CDR3 is TGTGCCTGGAATGGGAGGGCCTCCTACAATGAGCAGTTCTTC.

V is TRBV12-3 or TRBV12-4 and J is TRBJ2-1; no clear D. The length of the CDR3 is 16 residues. Trimming stripped 1 base from V and 0 bases from J, with 10 bases between. The CDR3 DNA is TGTGCCAGCAGTTTAGGGCCGGAGAGCTCCTACAATGAGCAGTTCTTC. Translating it yields CASSLGPESSYNEQFF.

This chain joins TRBV20-1 and TRBJ2-7, with D tentatively TRBD1 (7 bases). The CDR3 contains 13 residues. V lost 8 bases to trimming and J lost 0 bases, with 14 bases between them. Looked up from germline, CDR1 is DFQATT and CDR2 is SNEGSKA (reference sequence). This CDR3 is CSTTGDSSYEQYF. CDR3 in DNA: TGCAGTACCACGGGGGACAGCTCCTACGAGCAGTACTTC.

This clonotype appeared a few times. The chain employs TRBV27 and TRBJ2-5; no clear D. Per the germline V gene, CDR1 is MNHEY and CDR2 is SMNVEV (reference sequence). The CDR3 spans 14 residues. V lost 6 bases and J lost 1, with 12 bases in between. The CDR3 coding sequence is TGTGCCAGCAGACTCTCCAGTTTCCAAGAGACCCAGTACTTC. Translation: CASRLSSFQETQYF.

The CDR3 DNA sequence: TGTGCCAGCAACGGGTTCGGGAGCCGGGATACGCAGTATTTT. Its translation: CASNGFGSRDTQYF. The rearrangement uses TRBV5-4 and TRBJ2-3, with D perhaps TRBD2 (6 bases). This CDR3 contains 14 residues. CDR1 is SGHNT, CDR2 YYREEE, per germline (reference sequence). The V gene lost 6 bases and the J gene lost 6 bases, with 17 bases spanning the gap.

J is TRBJ1-5 and V is TRBV6-2 or TRBV6-3, with D possibly being TRBD1 (5 bases). From germline, CDR1 is MNHEY and CDR2 SVGEGT. V dropped 0 bases and J dropped 6 bases, with 12 bases sitting between them. This CDR3 contains 15 residues. In nucleotides, the CDR3 is TGTGCCAGCAGTTACTCGGGGGGTAATAGTCAGCCCCAGCATTTT. Translating it yields CASSYSGGNSQPQHF.

This clonotype has more than one count but fewer than ten. The rearrangement joins TRBV18 to TRBJ1-2; D gene uncertain. This CDR3 has 17 residues. Germline CDR1 and CDR2: KGHSH and LQKENI. V lost 0 bases and J 5 bases, leaving 19 bases between the germline ends. The CDR3 DNA reads TGTGCCAGCTCACCACCCGCGACCTCACCCGGACTATATGGCTACACCTTC. Residues: CASSPPATSPGLYGYTF.

The chain has TRBV12-5 and TRBJ2-5; 9 bases are shared with TRBD1. Trimming removed 1 base from V and 5 bases from J; junction bases left unmatched: 5. The V gene's germline CDR1 is LGHNT and CDR2 FRNRAP. CDR3 size: 15 residues. The CDR3 DNA sequence: TGTGCTAGTGGTTTGGGGACAGGGGTTCGGGAGACCCAGTACTTC. This encodes CASGLGTGVRETQYF.